One and the same sample provided the 8 T cell receptor beta chains below, sequenced in a study of identical twins. One entry per CDR3 protein results from TCRdb running MiXCR on the 5' RACE reads. The sample has 1.5 million to 2 million distinct CDR3 sequences; 32% are singletons. The specimen was cord blood. These receptors were obtained from a newborn girl in good health.

This chain connects TRBV3-1 to TRBJ2-3, with TRBD2 matching 13 bases. Germline values: CDR1 LGHDT, CDR2 YNNKEL (reference sequence). The CDR3 sequence is 19 residues long. J lost 2 bases, V lost 0 bases, and 8 bases had no gene match. The CDR3 coding sequence is TGTGCCAGCAGCCAAGATGGTGGACTAGCGGGAGAAGACACAGATACGCAGTATTTT. Translated: CASSQDGGLAGEDTDTQYF.

This clonotype has a handful of counts. The chain links TRBV20-1 to TRBJ2-5; TRBD2 is a possible D gene (6 bases). Germline V gene data show CDR1 as DFQATT and CDR2 as SNEGSKA (reference sequence). V was cut by 4 bases and J by 11 bases, with 11 bases left in between. The CDR3 loop spans 10 amino acids. The DNA for the CDR3 is TGCAGTGCTACGGGGGATGAGCAGTACTTC. Translating gives CSATGDEQYF.

This chain uses TRBV29-1 with TRBJ2-1, with 7 bases identical to TRBD2. Looked up from germline, CDR1 is SQVTM and CDR2 is ANQGSEA. CDR3 size: 12 residues. The J segment lost 12 bases and the V segment lost 4 bases, leaving 9 bases of the junction unmatched. Here the CDR3 reads CSVGRGMDGQFF. As DNA, the CDR3 is TGCAGCGTTGGGCGGGGGATGGATGGGCAGTTCTTC.

J is TRBJ1-2 and V is TRBV12-3 or TRBV12-4; TRBD1 agrees at 8 bases. This CDR3 has 16 residues. V lost 2 bases to trimming and J lost 1 base; unmatched junction nucleotides: 6. CDR3 amino acids: CASSLWGQDSNYGYTF. The CDR3 bases are TGTGCCAGCAGTTTATGGGGACAGGACAGTAACTATGGCTACACCTTC.

This clonotype has just a few counts. The chain carries TRBV5-1 and TRBJ1-1; D gene unclear. Germline CDR1 SGHRS, CDR2 YFSETQ. The V end lost 5 bases, the J end lost 1 base, and 12 bases lay between the germline ends. The CDR3 has 14 residues. Here the CDR3 DNA reads TGCGCCAGCAGTGTGCCTGCGGCGAACACTGAAGCTTTCTTT. It codes for CASSVPAANTEAFF. The full variable domain, rest sourced from reference TRBV5-1 and TRBJ1-1, is KAGVTQTPRYLIKTRGQQVTLSCSPISGHRSVSWYQQTPGQGLQFLFEYFSETQRNKGNFPGRFSGRQFSNSRSEMNVSTLELGDSALYLCASSVPAANTEAFFGQGTRLTVV.

This clonotype was seen more than once but under ten times. This chain uses TRBV7-8 with TRBJ2-3; no definite D call. CDR3 length: 13 residues. The V end lost 7 bases, the J end lost 2 bases, and 10 bases lay between the germline ends. Germline V gene data show CDR1 as SGHVS and CDR2 as FQNEAQ. The DNA of the CDR3 is TGTGCCAGCAAAAAACCCAACACAGATACGCAGTATTTT. It encodes CASKKPNTDTQYF.

The chain joins TRBV3-1 to TRBJ2-1, with TRBD1 matching 11 bases. After removal of 1 base from V and 4 bases from J, the junction contained 3 bases not matched to a gene. Per germline, CDR1 LGHDT and CDR2 YNNKEL (reference sequence). The CDR3 contains 16 residues. In DNA form, the CDR3 reads TGTGCCAGCAGCCAAGCGGGACAGGGGGGGTACAATGAGCAGTTCTTC. It is translated as CASSQAGQGGYNEQFF.

This clonotype showed up just a few times. This chain uses TRBV11-2 with TRBJ2-7; TRBD1 matches 10 bases. This CDR3 spans 15 amino acids. The V gene's germline CDR1 is SGHAT and CDR2 FQNNGV. V was clipped by 4 bases and J by 4 bases; unmatched bases: 7. The CDR3 loop is CASSSPRDRGYEQYF. The CDR3 DNA reads TGTGCCAGCAGCTCACCCCGGGACAGGGGTTACGAGCAGTACTTC.